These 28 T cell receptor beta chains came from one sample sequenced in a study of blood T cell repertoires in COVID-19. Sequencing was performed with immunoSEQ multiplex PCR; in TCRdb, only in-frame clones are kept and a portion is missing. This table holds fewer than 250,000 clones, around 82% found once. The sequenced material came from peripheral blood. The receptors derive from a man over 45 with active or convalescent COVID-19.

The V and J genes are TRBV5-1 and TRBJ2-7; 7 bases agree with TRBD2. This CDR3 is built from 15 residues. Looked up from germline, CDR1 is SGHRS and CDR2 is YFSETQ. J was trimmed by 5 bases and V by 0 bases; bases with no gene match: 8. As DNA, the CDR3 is TGCGCCAGCAGCTTGGGATTTCAGGGAGGGAACGAGCAGTACTTC. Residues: CASSLGFQGGNEQYF.

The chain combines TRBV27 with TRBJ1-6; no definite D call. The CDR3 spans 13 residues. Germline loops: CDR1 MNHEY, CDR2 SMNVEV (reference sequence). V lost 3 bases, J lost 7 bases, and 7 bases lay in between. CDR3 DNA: TGTGCCAGCAGTTTTTACAGCAATTCACCCCTCCACTTT. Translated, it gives CASSFYSNSPLHF.

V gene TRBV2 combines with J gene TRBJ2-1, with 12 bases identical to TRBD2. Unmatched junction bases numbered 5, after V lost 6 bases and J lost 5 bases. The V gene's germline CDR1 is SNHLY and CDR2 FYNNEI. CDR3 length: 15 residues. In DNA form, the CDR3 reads TGTGCCAGCAGGGCGACTAGCGGGAGAAACAATGAGCAGTTCTTC. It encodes CASRATSGRNNEQFF.

The CDR3 region has the DNA TGTGCCAGCAGCCCAGCGGCTAGCGGGGGCCAAGAGACCCAGTACTTC. Its translation is CASSPAASGGQETQYF. V is TRBV9 and J is TRBJ2-5; 10 positions match TRBD2. Germline CDR1 SGDLS, CDR2 YYNGEE. The CDR3 extends over 16 amino acids. V trimming: 4 bases; J trimming: 1 base; junction bases outside the gene matches: 7.

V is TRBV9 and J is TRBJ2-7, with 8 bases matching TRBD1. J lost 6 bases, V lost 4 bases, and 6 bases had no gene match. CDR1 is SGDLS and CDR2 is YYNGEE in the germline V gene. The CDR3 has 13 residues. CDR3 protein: CASSLGQGGEQYF. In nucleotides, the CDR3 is TGTGCCAGCAGCCTAGGACAGGGTGGCGAGCAGTACTTC.

CDR3 DNA sequence: TGTGCCAGCAGCGTGGTTATGACGGGCTCCTACAATGAGCAGTTCTTC. Protein: CASSVVMTGSYNEQFF. V is TRBV9 and J is TRBJ2-1; no firm D call. This CDR3 region has 16 residues. Trimming left V 2 bases short and J 0 bases short, with 12 bases between. Germline V gives CDR1 SGDLS, CDR2 YYNGEE. Complete variable domain (other parts from reference TRBV9 and TRBJ2-1): DSGVTQTPKHLITATGQRVTLRCSPRSGDLSVYWYQQSLDQGLQFLIQYYNGEERAKGNILERFSAQQFPDLHSELNLSSLELGDSALYFCASSVVMTGSYNEQFFGPGTRLTVL.

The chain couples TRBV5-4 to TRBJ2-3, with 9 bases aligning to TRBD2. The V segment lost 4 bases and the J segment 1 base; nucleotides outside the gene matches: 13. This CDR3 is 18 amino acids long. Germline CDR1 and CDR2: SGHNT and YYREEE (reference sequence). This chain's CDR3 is CASSPSRGSGGGTDTQYF. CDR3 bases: TGTGCCAGCAGCCCTAGTAGGGGTAGCGGGGGTGGCACAGATACGCAGTATTTT.

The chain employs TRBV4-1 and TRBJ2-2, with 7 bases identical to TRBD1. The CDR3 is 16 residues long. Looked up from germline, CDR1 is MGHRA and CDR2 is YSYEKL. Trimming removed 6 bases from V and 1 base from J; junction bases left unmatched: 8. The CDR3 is CASSPSDRENTGELFF. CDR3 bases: TGCGCCAGCAGTCCAAGTGACAGGGAGAACACCGGGGAGCTGTTTTTT.

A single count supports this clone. CDR3 bases: TGTGCCAGTAGTATGGGGGACAGTAATGAAAAACTGTTTTTT. It translates to CASSMGDSNEKLFF. The chain is built from TRBV19 and TRBJ1-4; 7 positions agree with TRBD1. The CDR3 sequence is 14 residues long. The V and J ends lost 3 bases and 4 bases, in that order; junction bases with no gene match: 2. Germline V gene data show CDR1 as LNHDA and CDR2 as SQIVND (reference sequence). Looking up the rest from reference TRBV19 and TRBJ1-4 gives the full variable domain: DGGITQSPKYLFRKEGQNVTLSCEQNLNHDAMYWYRQDPGQGLRLIYYSQIVNDFQKGDIAEGYSVSREKKESFPLTVTSAQKNPTAFYLCASSMGDSNEKLFFGSGTQLSVL.

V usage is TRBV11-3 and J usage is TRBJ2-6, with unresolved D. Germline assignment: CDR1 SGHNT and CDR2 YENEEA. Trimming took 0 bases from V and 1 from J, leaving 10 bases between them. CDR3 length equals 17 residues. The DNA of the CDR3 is TGTGCCAGCAGCTTAGATATCGGGTCTTCTGGGGCCAACGTCCTGACTTTC. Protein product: CASSLDIGSSGANVLTF.

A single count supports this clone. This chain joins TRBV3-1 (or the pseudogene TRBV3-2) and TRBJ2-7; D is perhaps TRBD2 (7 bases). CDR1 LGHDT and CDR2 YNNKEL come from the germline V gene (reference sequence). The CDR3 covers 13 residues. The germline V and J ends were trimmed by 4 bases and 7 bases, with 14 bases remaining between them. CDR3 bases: TGTGCCAGCAGCCTCACTAAGGGGGGGGAGCAGTACTTC. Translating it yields CASSLTKGGEQYF.

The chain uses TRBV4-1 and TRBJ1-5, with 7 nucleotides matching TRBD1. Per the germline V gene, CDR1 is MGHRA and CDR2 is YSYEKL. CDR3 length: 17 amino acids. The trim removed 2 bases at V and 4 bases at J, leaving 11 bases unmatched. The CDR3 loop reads CASSQKPILQGNQPQHF. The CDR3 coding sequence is TGCGCCAGCAGCCAAAAGCCTATCCTACAGGGGAATCAGCCCCAGCATTTT.

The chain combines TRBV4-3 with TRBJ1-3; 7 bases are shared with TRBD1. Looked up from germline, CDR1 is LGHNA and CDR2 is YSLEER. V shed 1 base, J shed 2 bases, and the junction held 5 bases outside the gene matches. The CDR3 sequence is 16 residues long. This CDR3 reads CASSQGTGRPGNTIYF. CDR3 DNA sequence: TGCGCCAGCAGCCAAGGGACAGGACGTCCTGGAAACACCATATATTTT.

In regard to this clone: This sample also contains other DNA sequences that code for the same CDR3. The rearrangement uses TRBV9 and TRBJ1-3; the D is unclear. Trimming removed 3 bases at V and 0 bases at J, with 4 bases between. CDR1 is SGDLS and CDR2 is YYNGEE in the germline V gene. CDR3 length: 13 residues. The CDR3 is CASSAYSGNTIYF. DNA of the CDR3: TGTGCCAGCAGCGCCTACTCTGGAAACACCATATATTTT. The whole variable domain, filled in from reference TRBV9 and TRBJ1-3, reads DSGVTQTPKHLITATGQRVTLRCSPRSGDLSVYWYQQSLDQGLQFLIQYYNGEERAKGNILERFSAQQFPDLHSELNLSSLELGDSALYFCASSAYSGNTIYFGEGSWLTVV.

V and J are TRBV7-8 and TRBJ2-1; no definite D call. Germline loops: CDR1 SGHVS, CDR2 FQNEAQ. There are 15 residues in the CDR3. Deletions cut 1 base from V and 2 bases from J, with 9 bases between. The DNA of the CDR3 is TGTGCCAGCAGCTTAGGGGCAGCCACCTACAATGAGCAGTTCTTC. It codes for CASSLGAATYNEQFF.

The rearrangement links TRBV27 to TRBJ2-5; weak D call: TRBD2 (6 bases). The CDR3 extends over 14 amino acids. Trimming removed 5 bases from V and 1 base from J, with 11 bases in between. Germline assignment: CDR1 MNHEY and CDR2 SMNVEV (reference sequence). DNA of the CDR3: TGTGCCAGCAGTCTTCGGGGGAGCCAAGAGACCCAGTACTTC. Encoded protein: CASSLRGSQETQYF.

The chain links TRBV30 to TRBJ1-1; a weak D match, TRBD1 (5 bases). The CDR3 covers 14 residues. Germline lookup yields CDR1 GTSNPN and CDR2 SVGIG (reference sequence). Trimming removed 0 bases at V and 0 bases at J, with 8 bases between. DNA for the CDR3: TGTGCCTGGAGTGTACCAGGGATGAACACTGAAGCTTTCTTT. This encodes CAWSVPGMNTEAFF.

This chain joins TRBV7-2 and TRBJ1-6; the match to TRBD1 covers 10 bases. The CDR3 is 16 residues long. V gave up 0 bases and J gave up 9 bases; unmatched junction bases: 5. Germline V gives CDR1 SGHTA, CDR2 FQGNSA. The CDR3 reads CASSLAGTGVRSPLHF. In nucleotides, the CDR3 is TGTGCCAGCAGCTTAGCGGGGACAGGGGTACGTTCACCCCTCCACTTT.

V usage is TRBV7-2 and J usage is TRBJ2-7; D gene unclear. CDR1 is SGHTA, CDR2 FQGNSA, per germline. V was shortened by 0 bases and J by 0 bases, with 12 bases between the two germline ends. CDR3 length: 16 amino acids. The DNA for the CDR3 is TGTGCCAGCAGCTTAGCGGGTGGGCTAAGCTCCTACGAGCAGTACTTC. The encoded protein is CASSLAGGLSSYEQYF. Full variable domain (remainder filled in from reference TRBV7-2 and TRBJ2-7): GAGVSQSPSNKVTEKGKDVELRCDPISGHTALYWYRQSLGQGLEFLIYFQGNSAPDKSGLPSDRFSAERTGGSVSTLTIQRTQQEDSAVYLCASSLAGGLSSYEQYFGPGTRLTVT.

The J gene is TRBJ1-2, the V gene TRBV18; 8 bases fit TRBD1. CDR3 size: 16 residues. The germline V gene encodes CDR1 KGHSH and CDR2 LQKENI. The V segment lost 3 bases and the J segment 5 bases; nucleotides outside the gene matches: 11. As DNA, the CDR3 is TGTGCCAGCTCACCCCAACCGGGACAGGACCGATATGGCTACACCTTC. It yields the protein CASSPQPGQDRYGYTF.

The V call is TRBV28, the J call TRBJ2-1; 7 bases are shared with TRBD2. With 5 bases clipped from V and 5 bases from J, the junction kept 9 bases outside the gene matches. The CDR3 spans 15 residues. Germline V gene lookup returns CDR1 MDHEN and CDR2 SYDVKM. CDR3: CASSPSGNVHNEQFF. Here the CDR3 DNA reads TGTGCCAGCAGTCCCAGCGGGAATGTCCACAATGAGCAGTTCTTC. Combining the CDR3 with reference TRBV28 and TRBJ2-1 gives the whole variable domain DVKVTQSSRYLVKRTGEKVFLECVQDMDHENMFWYRQDPGLGLRLIYFSYDVKMKEKGDIPEGYSVSREKKERFSLILESASTNQTSMYLCASSPSGNVHNEQFFGPGTRLTVL.

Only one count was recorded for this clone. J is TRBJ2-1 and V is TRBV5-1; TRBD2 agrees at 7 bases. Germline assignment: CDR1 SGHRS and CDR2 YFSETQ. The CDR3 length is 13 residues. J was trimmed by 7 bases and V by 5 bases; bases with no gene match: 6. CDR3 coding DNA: TGCGCCAGCAGGCCTGCCGGGGGGAATGAGCAGTTCTTC. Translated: CASRPAGGNEQFF.

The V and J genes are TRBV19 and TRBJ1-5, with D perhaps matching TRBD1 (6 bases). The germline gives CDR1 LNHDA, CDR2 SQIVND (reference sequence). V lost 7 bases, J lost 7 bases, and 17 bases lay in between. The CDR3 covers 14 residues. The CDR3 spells CASMGRGMGQPQHF. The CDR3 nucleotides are TGTGCCAGTATGGGTAGGGGGATGGGACAGCCCCAGCATTTT.

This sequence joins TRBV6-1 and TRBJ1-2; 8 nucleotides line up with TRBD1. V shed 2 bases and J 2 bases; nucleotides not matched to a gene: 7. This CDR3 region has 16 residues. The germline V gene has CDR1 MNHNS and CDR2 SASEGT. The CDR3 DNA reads TGTGCCAGCAGTGAAAGACGTTACAGGGGGAACTATGGCTACACCTTC. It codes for CASSERRYRGNYGYTF.

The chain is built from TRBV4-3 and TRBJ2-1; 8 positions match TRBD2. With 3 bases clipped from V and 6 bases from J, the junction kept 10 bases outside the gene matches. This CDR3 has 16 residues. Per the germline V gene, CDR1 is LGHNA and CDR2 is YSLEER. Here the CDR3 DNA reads TGCGCCAGCAGCCAGGAAACCCCGGGGGGGGGCAATGAGCAGTTCTTC. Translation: CASSQETPGGGNEQFF.

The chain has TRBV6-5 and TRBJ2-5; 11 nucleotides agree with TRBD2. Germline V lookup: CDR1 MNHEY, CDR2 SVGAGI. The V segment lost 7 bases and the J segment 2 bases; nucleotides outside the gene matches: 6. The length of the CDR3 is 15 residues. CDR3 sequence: CASTLSGGAQETQYF. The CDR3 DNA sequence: TGTGCCAGCACACTTAGCGGGGGGGCACAAGAGACCCAGTACTTC.

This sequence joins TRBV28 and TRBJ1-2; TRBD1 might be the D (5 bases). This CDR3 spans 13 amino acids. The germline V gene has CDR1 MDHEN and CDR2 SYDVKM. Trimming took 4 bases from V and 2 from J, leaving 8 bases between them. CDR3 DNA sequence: TGTGCCAGCAGTTCACACAGGAACTATGGCTACACCTTC. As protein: CASSSHRNYGYTF.

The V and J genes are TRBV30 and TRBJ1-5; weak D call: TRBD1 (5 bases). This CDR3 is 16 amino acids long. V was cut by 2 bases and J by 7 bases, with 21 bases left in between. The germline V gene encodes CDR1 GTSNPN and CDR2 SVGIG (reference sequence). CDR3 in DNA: TGTGCCTGGAGTCACGGGGGACTTTCAATAGGCCAGCCCCAGCATTTT. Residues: CAWSHGGLSIGQPQHF.